The source of this T cell receptor beta chain is a study of spatial heterogeneity in lung cancer. Findings and caveats of the study: Expanded alpha and beta TCR counts within tumors tracked tumor mutation counts. It was estimated that coverage of tumor T cells reached roughly 7% for alpha chains and 13% for beta chains.

As regards this clonotype: Its antigen is currently unknown.

TCRdb reanalysed the 5' RACE reads using MiXCR and keeps one entry per CDR3 protein. Among about 3,000 distinct CDR3 sequences, approximately 5.5% were seen once, and the ten largest hold 15% to 20%. Time point here: sample taken at primary tumor resection. The CDR3 is 13 residues long. Germline V lookup: CDR1 LGHDT, CDR2 YNNKEL (reference sequence). Trimming stripped 6 bases from V and 2 bases from J, with 9 bases between. This receptor was taken from a female donor with early-stage non-small cell lung cancer. Sequencing was performed on lung tumor tissue, taken at surgery. This chain connects TRBV3-1 to TRBJ2-3; D may be TRBD2 (5 bases). The CDR3, as DNA: TGTGCCAGCAGACGGGAACTCACAGATACGCAGTATTTT. Its protein product is CASRRELTDTQYF.